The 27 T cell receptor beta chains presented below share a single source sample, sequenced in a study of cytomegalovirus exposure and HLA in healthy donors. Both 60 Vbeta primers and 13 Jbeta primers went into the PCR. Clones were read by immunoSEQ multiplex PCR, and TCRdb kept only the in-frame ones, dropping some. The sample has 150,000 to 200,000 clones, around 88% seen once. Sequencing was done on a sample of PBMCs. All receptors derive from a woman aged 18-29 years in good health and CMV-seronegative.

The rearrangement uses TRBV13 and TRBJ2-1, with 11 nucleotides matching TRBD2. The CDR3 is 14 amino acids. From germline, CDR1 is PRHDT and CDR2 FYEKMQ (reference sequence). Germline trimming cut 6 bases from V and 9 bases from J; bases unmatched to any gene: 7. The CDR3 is CASRTSGKSIEQFF. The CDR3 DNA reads TGTGCCAGCAGGACTAGCGGGAAGAGTATTGAGCAGTTCTTC.

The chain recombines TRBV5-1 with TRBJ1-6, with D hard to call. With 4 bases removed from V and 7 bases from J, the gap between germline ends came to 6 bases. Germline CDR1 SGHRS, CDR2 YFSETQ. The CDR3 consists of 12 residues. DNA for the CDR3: TGCGCCAGCAGCGAACAGAATTCACCCCTCCACTTT. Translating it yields CASSEQNSPLHF.

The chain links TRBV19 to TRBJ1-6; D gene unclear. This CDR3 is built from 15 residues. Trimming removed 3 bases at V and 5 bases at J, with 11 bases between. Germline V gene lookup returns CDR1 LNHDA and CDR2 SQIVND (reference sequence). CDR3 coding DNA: TGTGCCAGTAGTATTACAGCAAACGATAATTCACCCCTCCACTTT. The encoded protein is CASSITANDNSPLHF.

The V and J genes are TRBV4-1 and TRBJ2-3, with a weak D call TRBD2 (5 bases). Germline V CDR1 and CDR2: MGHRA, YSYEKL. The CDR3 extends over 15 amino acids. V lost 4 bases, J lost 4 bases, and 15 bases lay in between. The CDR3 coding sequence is TGCGCCAGCAGCCCGAGCTCCCCCGGGGCAGATACGCAGTATTTT. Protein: CASSPSSPGADTQYF.

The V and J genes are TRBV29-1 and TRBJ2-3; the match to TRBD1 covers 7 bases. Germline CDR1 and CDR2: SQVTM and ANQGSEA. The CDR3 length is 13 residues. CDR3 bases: TGCAGTTCAACAGGGGAAGGGACAGATACGCAGTATTTT. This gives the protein CSSTGEGTDTQYF.

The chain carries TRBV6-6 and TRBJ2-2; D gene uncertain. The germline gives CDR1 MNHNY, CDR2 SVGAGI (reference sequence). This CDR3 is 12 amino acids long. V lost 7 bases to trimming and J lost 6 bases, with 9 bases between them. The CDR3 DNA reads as TGTGCCAGCACCCCAGAACCCGGGGAGCTGTTTTTT. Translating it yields CASTPEPGELFF.

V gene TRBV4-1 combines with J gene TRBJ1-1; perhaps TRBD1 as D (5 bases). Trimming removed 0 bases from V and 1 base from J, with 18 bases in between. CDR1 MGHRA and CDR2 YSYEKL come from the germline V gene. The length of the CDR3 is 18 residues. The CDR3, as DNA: TGCGCCAGCAGCCAAGATCGTGGAGAAGGACACCCGAACACTGAAGCTTTCTTT. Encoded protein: CASSQDRGEGHPNTEAFF.

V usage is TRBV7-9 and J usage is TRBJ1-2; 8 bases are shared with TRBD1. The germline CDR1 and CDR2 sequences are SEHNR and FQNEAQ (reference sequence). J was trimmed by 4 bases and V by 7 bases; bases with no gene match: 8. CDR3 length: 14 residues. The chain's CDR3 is CASTNQGAGYGYTF. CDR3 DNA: TGTGCCAGCACAAACCAGGGGGCTGGCTATGGCTACACCTTC.

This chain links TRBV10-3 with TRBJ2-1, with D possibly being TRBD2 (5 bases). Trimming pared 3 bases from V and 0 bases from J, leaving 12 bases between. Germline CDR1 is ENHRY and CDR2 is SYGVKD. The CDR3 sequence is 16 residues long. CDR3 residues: CAISDRSGSSYNEQFF. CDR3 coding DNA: TGTGCCATCAGTGACCGGAGTGGGAGCTCCTACAATGAGCAGTTCTTC.

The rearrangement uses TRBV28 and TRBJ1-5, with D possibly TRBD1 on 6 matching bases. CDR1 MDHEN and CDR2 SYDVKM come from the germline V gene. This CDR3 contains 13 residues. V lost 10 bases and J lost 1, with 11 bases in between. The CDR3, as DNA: TGTGCCATTGGACAGATAAGCAATCAGCCCCAGCATTTT. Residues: CAIGQISNQPQHF.

The CDR3 region is CARLQIPNYGYTF. CDR3 bases: TGTGCTAGGTTACAGATCCCTAACTATGGCTACACCTTC. This sequence joins TRBV12-5 and TRBJ1-2; D is uncertain. The CDR3 is 13 amino acids. The germline V gene has CDR1 LGHNT and CDR2 FRNRAP. The V end was cut by 9 bases, the J end by 0 bases, with 11 bases between.

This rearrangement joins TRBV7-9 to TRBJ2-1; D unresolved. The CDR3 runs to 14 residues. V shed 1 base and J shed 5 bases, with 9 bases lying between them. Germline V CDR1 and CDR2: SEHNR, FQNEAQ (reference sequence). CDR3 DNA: TGTGCCAGCAGCTTAGATTACACTAACAATGAGCAGTTCTTC. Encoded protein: CASSLDYTNNEQFF.

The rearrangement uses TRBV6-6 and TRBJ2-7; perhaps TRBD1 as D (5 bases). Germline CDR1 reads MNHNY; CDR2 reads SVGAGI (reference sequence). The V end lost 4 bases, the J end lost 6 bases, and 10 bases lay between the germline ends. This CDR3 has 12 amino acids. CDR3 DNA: TGTGCCAGCAGTTGGGGCTCGGGCGAGCAGTACTTC. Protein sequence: CASSWGSGEQYF.

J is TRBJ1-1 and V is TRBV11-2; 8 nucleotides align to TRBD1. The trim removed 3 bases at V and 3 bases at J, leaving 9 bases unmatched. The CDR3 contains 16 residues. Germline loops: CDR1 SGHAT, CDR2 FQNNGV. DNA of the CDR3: TGTGCCAGCAGCTTTCCACAGGGGGGCGAGGACACTGAAGCTTTCTTT. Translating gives CASSFPQGGEDTEAFF.

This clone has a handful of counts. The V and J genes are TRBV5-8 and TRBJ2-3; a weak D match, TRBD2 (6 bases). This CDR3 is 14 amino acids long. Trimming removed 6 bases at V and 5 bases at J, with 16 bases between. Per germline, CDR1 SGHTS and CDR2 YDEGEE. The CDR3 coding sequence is TGTGCCAGCACCTCACTAGCCGATGAAGATACGCAGTATTTT. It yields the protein CASTSLADEDTQYF. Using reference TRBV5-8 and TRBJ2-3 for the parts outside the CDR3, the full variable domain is EAGVTQSPTHLIKTRGQQATLRCSPISGHTSVYWYQQALGLGLQFLLWYDEGEERNRGNFPPRFSGRQFPNYSSELNVNALELEDSALYLCASTSLADEDTQYFGPGTRLTVL.

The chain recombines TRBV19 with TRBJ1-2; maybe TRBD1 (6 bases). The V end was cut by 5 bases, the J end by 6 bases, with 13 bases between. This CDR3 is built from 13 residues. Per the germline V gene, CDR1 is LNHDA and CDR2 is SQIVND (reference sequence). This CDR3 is CASSEGTRDGYTF. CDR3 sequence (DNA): TGTGCCAGTAGTGAGGGGACAAGGGATGGCTACACCTTC.

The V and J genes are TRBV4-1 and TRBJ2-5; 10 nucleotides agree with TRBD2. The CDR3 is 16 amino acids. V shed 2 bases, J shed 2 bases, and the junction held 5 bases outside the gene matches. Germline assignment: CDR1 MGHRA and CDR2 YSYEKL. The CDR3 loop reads CASSQLGLAVQETQYF. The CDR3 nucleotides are TGCGCCAGCAGCCAACTAGGACTAGCGGTTCAAGAGACCCAGTACTTC.

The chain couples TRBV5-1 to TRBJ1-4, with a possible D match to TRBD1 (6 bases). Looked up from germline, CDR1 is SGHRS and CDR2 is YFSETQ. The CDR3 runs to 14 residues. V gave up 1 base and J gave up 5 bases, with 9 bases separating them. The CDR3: CASSLSRGNEKLFF. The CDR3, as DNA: TGCGCCAGCAGCTTGTCCAGGGGCAATGAAAAACTGTTTTTT.

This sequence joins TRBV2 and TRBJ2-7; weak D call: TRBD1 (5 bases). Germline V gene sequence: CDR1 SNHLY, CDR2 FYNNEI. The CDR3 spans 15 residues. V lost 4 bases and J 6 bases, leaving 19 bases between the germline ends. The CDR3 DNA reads TGTGCCAGCAGTGCCCTCTCCCTCAGGGCTCCCGAGCAGTACTTC. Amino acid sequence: CASSALSLRAPEQYF.

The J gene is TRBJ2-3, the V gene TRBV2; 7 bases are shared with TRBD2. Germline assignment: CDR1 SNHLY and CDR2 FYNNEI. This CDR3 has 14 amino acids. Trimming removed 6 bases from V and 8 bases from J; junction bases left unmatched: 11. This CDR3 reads CASRGLRGGGTQYF. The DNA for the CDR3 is TGTGCCAGCAGGGGACTACGGGGCGGGGGTACGCAGTATTTT.

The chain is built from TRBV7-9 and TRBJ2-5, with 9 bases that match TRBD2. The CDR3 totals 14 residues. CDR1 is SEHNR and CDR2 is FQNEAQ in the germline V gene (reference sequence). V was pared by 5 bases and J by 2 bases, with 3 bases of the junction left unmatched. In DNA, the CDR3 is TGTGCCAGCAGCAATAGCGGGGGTCAAGAGACCCAGTACTTC. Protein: CASSNSGGQETQYF.

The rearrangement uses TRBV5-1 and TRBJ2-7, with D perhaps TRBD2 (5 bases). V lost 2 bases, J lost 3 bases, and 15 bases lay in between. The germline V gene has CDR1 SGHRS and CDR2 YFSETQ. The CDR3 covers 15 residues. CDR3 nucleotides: TGCGCCAGCAGCTTCAACGGGGATACTCGCTACGAGCAGTACTTC. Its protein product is CASSFNGDTRYEQYF.

CDR3 residues: CATRRTEIEKLFF. The CDR3, as DNA: TGTGCCACCAGAAGGACAGAAATCGAAAAACTGTTTTTT. The chain recombines TRBV15 with TRBJ1-4; tentative D call: TRBD1 (6 bases). Trimming cost V 6 bases and J 8 bases, with 13 bases left between them. The length of the CDR3 is 13 residues. Germline V gives CDR1 LNHNV, CDR2 YYDKDF (reference sequence).

DNA of the CDR3: TGTGCCAGCAAGGAGGGAGACTATGGCTACACCTTC. Its protein product is CASKEGDYGYTF. The gene calls are TRBV28 and TRBJ1-2; D call uncertain. Trimming pared 7 bases from V and 3 bases from J, leaving 9 bases between. Germline CDR1 is MDHEN and CDR2 is SYDVKM. The length of the CDR3 is 12 residues.

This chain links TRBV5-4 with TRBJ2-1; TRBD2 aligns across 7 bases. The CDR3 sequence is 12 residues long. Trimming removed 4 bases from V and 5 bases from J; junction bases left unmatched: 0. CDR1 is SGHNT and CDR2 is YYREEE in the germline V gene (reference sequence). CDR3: CASSGRDNEQFF. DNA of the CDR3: TGTGCCAGCAGCGGGAGGGACAATGAGCAGTTCTTC.

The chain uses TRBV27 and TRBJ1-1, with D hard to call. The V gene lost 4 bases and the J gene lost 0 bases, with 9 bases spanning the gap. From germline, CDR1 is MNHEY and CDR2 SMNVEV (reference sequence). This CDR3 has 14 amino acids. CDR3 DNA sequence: TGTGCCAGCAGTTCGGGATGGGTGAACACTGAAGCTTTCTTT. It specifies CASSSGWVNTEAFF.

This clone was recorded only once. The CDR3 DNA follows: TGTGCCAGCAGCTTGGCGGGGGGGCGGTACGAGCAGTACTTC. It yields the protein CASSLAGGRYEQYF. The chain uses TRBV5-5 and TRBJ2-7; 8 bases map to TRBD2. This CDR3 contains 14 residues. Losses at the gene ends were 0 bases for V and 4 bases for J; bases not matched to a gene: 3. The germline V gene has CDR1 SGHKS and CDR2 YYEKEE (reference sequence).